This T cell receptor (beta chain) was sequenced in a study of T cell repertoires in cytomegalovirus infection. Study in general: It was the public TCR beta signatures that indicated both CMV infection and matching HLA type.

MiXCR was run by TCRdb on the reads, yielding one entry per CDR3 protein. The data show a few hundred thousand distinct CDR3 sequences, roughly an eighth seen once. The germline V gene encodes CDR1 SQVTM and CDR2 ANQGSEA. CDR3 length: 13 residues. V was trimmed by 8 bases and J by 2 bases, leaving 16 bases between them. The sample consisted of PBMCs. The genes are TRBV29-1 and TRBJ2-7, with a weak D call TRBD1 (6 bases). The sequence came from a human donor in good health (CMV status not recorded). Some clones in this sample may be carry-over from other donors' samples. CDR3 sequence (DNA): TGCAGCTACATCAAACAGGGCACCTACGAGCAGTACTTC. Its protein product is CSYIKQGTYEQYF.